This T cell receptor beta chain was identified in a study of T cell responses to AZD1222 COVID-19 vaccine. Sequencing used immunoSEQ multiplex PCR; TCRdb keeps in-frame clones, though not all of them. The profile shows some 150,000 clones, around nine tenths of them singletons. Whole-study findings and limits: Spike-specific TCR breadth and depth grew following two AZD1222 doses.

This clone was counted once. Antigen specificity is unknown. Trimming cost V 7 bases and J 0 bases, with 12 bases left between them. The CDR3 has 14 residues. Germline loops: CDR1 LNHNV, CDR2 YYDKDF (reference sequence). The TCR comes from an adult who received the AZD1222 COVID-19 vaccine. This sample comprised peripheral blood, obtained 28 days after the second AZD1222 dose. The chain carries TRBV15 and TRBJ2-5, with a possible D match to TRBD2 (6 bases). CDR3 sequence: CATTGGIDQETQYF. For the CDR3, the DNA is TGTGCCACCACCGGCGGGATAGACCAAGAGACCCAGTACTTC.